The clone carrying this TCR beta chain was seen repeatedly, ten times or more. Its antigen is currently unknown. The V end was cut by 2 bases, the J end by 5 bases, with 21 bases between. CDR1 and CDR2 (germline): MDHEN, SYDVKM. The CDR3 is 18 residues long. This sample was included in a study of T cells after yellow fever vaccination. Regarding the study as a whole: Post-booster samples contained most primary-vaccination clones (more than 95% CD4, roughly 88% CD8).

The TCR cDNA carried a universal primer site and UMIs from 5'RACE template switching. TCRdb used MiXCR to reprocess the 5' RACE reads, holding one entry per CDR3 protein. The sample records around 160,000 distinct CDR3 sequences, 6% to 7.5% being singletons. The gene calls are TRBV28 and TRBJ2-2; the D call may be TRBD1 or TRBD2 (6 bases each). The sequence came from a young man who received the YFV17D yellow fever vaccine. The sample here was CD4+ T cells sorted from PBMCs, taken 5 days after the first yellow fever vaccination. The CDR3 spells CASSLGPPRDILTGELFF. CDR3 DNA: TGTGCCAGCAGTTTAGGCCCCCCGCGGGACATCCTGACCGGGGAGCTGTTTTTT. The entire variable domain, with the rest obtained from reference TRBV28 and TRBJ2-2, is as follows: DVKVTQSSRYLVKRTGEKVFLECVQDMDHENMFWYRQDPGLGLRLIYFSYDVKMKEKGDIPEGYSVSREKKERFSLILESASTNQTSMYLCASSLGPPRDILTGELFFGEGSRLTVL.